A single sample is the source of the 15 T cell receptor beta chains below, sequenced in a study of shared clonotypes between healthy human individuals. Sequencing was performed with immunoSEQ multiplex PCR; in TCRdb, only in-frame clones are kept and a portion is missing. The data show 2,500,000 or so clones, with roughly 92% seen just once and 0.37% held by the top ten. The specimen sequenced was naive CD4+ T cells from PBMCs. Stated subset: CD45RA+ positively selected. The receptors were gathered from a man aged 18 to 29 in good health. Some clones in this sample may be carry-over from other donors' samples.

The gene calls are TRBV7-2 and TRBJ2-3; TRBD2 aligns across 9 bases. Germline values: CDR1 SGHTA, CDR2 FQGNSA. This CDR3 is built from 16 residues. Trimming cost V 6 bases and J 5 bases; bases outside gene matches: 12. CDR3 DNA: TGTGCCAGCAGTCCCACCGCGGGAGGGCCCAGAGATACGCAGTATTTT. Its protein is CASSPTAGGPRDTQYF.

The chain joins TRBV5-1 to TRBJ2-5, with 7 bases lining up with TRBD2. J gave up 0 bases and V 5 bases, and 4 bases lay outside the gene matches. This CDR3 has 14 residues. Germline-derived CDR1 and CDR2 are SGHRS and YFSETQ. The CDR3 DNA sequence: TGCGCCAGCAGTCAAGCGGGGTACCAAGAGACCCAGTACTTC. Its protein is CASSQAGYQETQYF.

This clone was detected a few times. V gene TRBV20-1 combines with J gene TRBJ1-1; D unresolved. CDR3 length: 8 residues. Trimming pared 5 bases from V and 8 bases from J, leaving 3 bases between. In germline, CDR1 is DFQATT, CDR2 SNEGSKA (reference sequence). Here the CDR3 reads CSAAEAFF. In nucleotides, the CDR3 is TGCAGTGCTGCCGAAGCTTTCTTT.

This clone was counted once. V gene TRBV5-1 combines with J gene TRBJ2-1; 7 positions agree with TRBD2. CDR1 and CDR2 from the germline V gene are SGHRS and YFSETQ. This CDR3 has 16 amino acids. V trimming: 0 bases; J trimming: 6 bases; junction bases outside the gene matches: 9. CDR3 protein: CASSLDILGGINEQFF. Here the CDR3 DNA reads TGCGCCAGCAGCTTGGATATTCTGGGGGGGATCAATGAGCAGTTCTTC.

The chain uses TRBV7-9 and TRBJ2-1; tentative D call: TRBD1 (6 bases). V lost 5 bases and J 2 bases, leaving 13 bases between the germline ends. CDR1 is SEHNR and CDR2 is FQNEAQ in the germline V gene (reference sequence). This CDR3 has 15 amino acids. DNA of the CDR3: TGTGCCAGCAGCCGAAGGGCAGGGGCCTACAATGAGCAGTTCTTC. Translated, it gives CASSRRAGAYNEQFF.

V and J are TRBV6-6 and TRBJ1-6, with TRBD1 identical over 7 bases. Trimming at V came to 8 bases and at J to 9 bases, leaving 10 bases not matched to a gene. The CDR3 has 14 residues. Per the germline V gene, CDR1 is MNHNY and CDR2 is SVGAGI (reference sequence). This CDR3 is CASAPGGLGSPLHF. For the CDR3, the DNA is TGTGCCAGCGCCCCAGGGGGTTTGGGTTCACCCCTCCACTTT.

The chain joins TRBV5-4 to TRBJ2-5; 9 nucleotides line up with TRBD2. Trimming at V came to 0 bases and at J to 5 bases, leaving 8 bases not matched to a gene. Per germline, CDR1 SGHNT and CDR2 YYREEE (reference sequence). The CDR3 is 16 residues long. Written as DNA, the CDR3 is TGTGCCAGCAGCTTGGCGGCGGGAGGGGGGGAGGAGACCCAGTACTTC. It encodes CASSLAAGGGEETQYF.

This clone turned up a few times. This sample includes further DNA sequences coding for the same CDR3. J is TRBJ1-3 and V is TRBV15; D is uncertain. Germline CDR1 reads LNHNV; CDR2 reads YYDKDF (reference sequence). V shed 1 base and J shed 2 bases, with 3 bases lying between them. This CDR3 contains 13 residues. CDR3 nucleotide sequence: TGTGCCACCAGCAGAGGACCTGGAAACACCATATATTTT. Its translation is CATSRGPGNTIYF.

With regard to this clone: Different DNA sequences within this sample yield the same CDR3. The chain links TRBV9 to TRBJ2-3; the match to TRBD1 covers 8 bases. CDR1 and CDR2 from the germline V gene are SGDLS and YYNGEE. The J segment lost 1 base and the V segment lost 2 bases, leaving 3 bases of the junction unmatched. The CDR3 runs 15 residues. The CDR3 coding sequence is TGTGCCAGCAGCGTCGACAGGGGTGGCACAGATACGCAGTATTTT. Its protein product is CASSVDRGGTDTQYF.

The chain joins TRBV18 to TRBJ2-7; TRBD2 matches at 7 bases. The CDR3 covers 13 residues. Germline V lookup: CDR1 KGHSH, CDR2 LQKENI. The V segment lost 6 bases and the J segment 5 bases; nucleotides outside the gene matches: 7. The CDR3 nucleotides read TGTGCCAGCTCCCCCCGGACTAGTAACGAGCAGTACTTC. Translating it yields CASSPRTSNEQYF.

This chain joins TRBV9 and TRBJ2-1; the D is unclear. The CDR3 is made up of 14 amino acids. Between the trimmed V and J ends, which lost 3 bases and 7 bases, there was a span of 14 bases. Per germline, CDR1 SGDLS and CDR2 YYNGEE. CDR3: CASSAYGRSNEQFF. DNA of the CDR3: TGTGCCAGCAGCGCCTATGGACGTTCTAATGAGCAGTTCTTC.

This clone showed up just once. V gene TRBV10-3 combines with J gene TRBJ1-5, with 7 bases aligning to TRBD1. Trimming cost V 4 bases and J 4 bases; bases outside gene matches: 1. The CDR3 length is 13 residues. Per the germline V gene, CDR1 is ENHRY and CDR2 is SYGVKD. The DNA of the CDR3 is TGTGCCATCAGTGGGGACAGAAATCAGCCCCAGCATTTT. Amino acid sequence: CAISGDRNQPQHF.

V gene TRBV14 combines with J gene TRBJ2-6, with D possibly TRBD1 on 6 matching bases. V was shortened by 3 bases and J by 1 base, with 19 bases between the two germline ends. Per germline, CDR1 SGHDN and CDR2 FVKESK. The length of the CDR3 is 19 residues. The CDR3 coding sequence is TGTGCCAGCAGCCAGAATAGACTTTGGACAGCTTCTGGGGCCAACGTCCTGACTTTC. Its translation: CASSQNRLWTASGANVLTF.

Here the CDR3 reads CASSLELSPYNEQFF. CDR3 nucleotide sequence: TGTGCCAGCAGCTTGGAACTTAGCCCCTACAATGAGCAGTTCTTC. This chain links TRBV7-3 with TRBJ2-1; unclear D gene. CDR1 is SGHTA and CDR2 is FQGTGA in the germline V gene. This CDR3 region has 15 residues. Trimming pared 3 bases from V and 2 bases from J, leaving 11 bases between.

The rearrangement joins TRBV6-5 to TRBJ1-5, with D maybe TRBD1 (6 bases). The CDR3 is made up of 15 amino acids. V was cut by 0 bases and J by 7 bases, with 13 bases left in between. Germline V gene sequence: CDR1 MNHEY, CDR2 SVGAGI. DNA for the CDR3: TGTGCCAGCAGTTACTCGAGTAGGGGGACCCAGCCCCAGCATTTT. Its translation: CASSYSSRGTQPQHF.